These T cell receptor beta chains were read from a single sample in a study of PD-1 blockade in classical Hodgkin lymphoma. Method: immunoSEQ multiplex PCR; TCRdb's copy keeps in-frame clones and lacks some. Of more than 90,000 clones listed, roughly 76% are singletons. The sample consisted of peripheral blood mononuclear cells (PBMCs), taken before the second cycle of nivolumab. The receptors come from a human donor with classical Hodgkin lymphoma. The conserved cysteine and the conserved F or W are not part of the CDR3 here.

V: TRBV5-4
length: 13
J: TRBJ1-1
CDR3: ASSLYQAMNTEAF

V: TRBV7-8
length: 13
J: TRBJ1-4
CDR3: ASSPRAGQPGKLF

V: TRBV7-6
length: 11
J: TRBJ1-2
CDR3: ASSQGTATGYT

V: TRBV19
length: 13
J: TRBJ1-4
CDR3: ASSLPGGENEKLF

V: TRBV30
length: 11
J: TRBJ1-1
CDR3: AWSRDSNTEAF

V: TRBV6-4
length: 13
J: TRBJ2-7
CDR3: ASSAGTGGPYEQY

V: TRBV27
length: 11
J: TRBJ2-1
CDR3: ASRTGRGDEQF

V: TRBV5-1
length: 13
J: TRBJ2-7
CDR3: ASSPRTGSSREQY

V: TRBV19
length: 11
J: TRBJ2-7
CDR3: ASTSDRLTEQY

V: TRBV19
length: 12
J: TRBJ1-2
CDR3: ASSDPTRGIGYT

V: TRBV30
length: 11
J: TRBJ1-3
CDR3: ALGQSLGNTIY

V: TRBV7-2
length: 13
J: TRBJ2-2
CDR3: ASSLGTSPPGELF

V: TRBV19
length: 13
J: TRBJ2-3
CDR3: ASSVTGPGTDTQY

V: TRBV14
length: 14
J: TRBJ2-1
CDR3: ASSLLGSGAINEQF

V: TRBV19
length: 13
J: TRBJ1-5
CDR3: ASSIVPDSNQPQH

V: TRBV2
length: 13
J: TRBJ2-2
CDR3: ASRIKGIHTGELF

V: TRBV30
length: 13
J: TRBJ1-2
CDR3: AWSVTAGTIRGYT

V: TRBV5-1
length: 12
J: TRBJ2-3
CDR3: ASSSGTVTDTQY

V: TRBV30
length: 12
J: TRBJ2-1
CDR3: AWSRGLAGELQF

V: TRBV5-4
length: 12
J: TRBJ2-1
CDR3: ASSTTSGTGEQF

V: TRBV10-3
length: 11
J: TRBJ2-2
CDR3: ATAETSSGELF

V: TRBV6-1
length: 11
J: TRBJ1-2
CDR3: ASSDGGVRGYT

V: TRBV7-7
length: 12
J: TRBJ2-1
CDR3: ASSLAGLDNEQF

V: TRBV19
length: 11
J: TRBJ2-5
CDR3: ASNAEYQETQY

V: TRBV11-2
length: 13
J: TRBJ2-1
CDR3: ASSYEEGRDNEQF

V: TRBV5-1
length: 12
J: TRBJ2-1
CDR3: ASSTGTTNNEQF

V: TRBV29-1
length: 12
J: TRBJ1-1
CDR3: SVEPSGLNTEAF

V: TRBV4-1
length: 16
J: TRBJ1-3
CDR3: ASSQVRSAGGSGNTIY

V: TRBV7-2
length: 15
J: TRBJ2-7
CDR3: ASSPTSGRRRPYEQY

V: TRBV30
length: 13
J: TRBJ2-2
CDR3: AWSSGASNTGELF

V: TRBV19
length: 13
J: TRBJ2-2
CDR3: ASMVRRSGTGELF

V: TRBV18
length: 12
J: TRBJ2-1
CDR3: ASSPSPGYNEQF

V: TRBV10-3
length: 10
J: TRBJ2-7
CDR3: AISDSAREQY

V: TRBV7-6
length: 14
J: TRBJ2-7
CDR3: ASSPQSTIGSYEQY

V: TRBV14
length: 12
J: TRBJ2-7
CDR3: ASSPYTSRNEQY

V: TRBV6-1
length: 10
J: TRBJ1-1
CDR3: ASSVGGTEAF

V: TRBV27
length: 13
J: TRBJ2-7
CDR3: ASSERASGAYEQY

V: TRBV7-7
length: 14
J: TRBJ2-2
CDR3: ASSLGAGPNTGELF

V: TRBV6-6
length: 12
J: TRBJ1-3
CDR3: ASRAAGRGNTIY

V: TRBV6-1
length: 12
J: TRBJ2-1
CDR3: ASSVGGAWGEQF

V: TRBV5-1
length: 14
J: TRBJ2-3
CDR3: ASSLVPKSSTDTQY